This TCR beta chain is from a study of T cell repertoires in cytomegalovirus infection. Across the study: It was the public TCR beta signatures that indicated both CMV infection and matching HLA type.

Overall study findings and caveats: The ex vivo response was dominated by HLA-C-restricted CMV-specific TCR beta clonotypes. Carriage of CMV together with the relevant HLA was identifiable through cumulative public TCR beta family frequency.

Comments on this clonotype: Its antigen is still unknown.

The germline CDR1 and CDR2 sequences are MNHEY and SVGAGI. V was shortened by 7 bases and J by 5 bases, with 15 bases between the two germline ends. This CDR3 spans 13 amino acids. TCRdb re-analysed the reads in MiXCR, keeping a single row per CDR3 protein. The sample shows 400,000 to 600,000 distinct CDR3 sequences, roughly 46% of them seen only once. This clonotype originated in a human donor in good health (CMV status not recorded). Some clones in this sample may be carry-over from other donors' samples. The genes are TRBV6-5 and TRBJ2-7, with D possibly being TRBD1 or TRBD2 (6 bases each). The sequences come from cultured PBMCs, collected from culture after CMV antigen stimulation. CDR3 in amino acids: CASTEGGFHEQYF. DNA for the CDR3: TGTGCCAGCACCGAAGGGGGGTTCCACGAGCAGTACTTC.